The present T cell receptor (beta chain) was sequenced within a study of OX40 agonist ivuxolimab in advanced cancers. Overall study: Dose-escalation patients suffered from hepatocellular carcinoma, melanoma, renal cell or head and neck cancer. Study-wide results and limits: CD8+ T cells averaged more expanded clones than CD4+.

On this clone itself: What it recognizes is unknown.

Prior autoimmune disease or systemic immunosuppression barred patients. Sequencing used immunoSEQ multiplex PCR; TCRdb keeps in-frame clones, though not all of them. The sample lists about 17,000 clones, 80% to 95% occurring once. The CDR3 extends over 13 amino acids. Germline V gene sequence: CDR1 LGHNA, CDR2 YNFKEQ. Between the trimmed V and J ends, which lost 6 bases and 0 bases, there was a span of 7 bases. This TCR was recovered from an adult with an advanced solid tumor such as melanoma, head and neck, liver or kidney cancer. The sequencing used CD4+ or CD8+ T cells sorted from blood, collected in a trial of the OX40 agonist ivuxolimab. The chain carries TRBV4-2 and TRBJ2-3, with D possibly being TRBD2 (5 bases). In nucleotides, the CDR3 is TGTGCCAGCAGGCCGGGGAGCACAGATACGCAGTATTTT. Protein product: CASRPGSTDTQYF.